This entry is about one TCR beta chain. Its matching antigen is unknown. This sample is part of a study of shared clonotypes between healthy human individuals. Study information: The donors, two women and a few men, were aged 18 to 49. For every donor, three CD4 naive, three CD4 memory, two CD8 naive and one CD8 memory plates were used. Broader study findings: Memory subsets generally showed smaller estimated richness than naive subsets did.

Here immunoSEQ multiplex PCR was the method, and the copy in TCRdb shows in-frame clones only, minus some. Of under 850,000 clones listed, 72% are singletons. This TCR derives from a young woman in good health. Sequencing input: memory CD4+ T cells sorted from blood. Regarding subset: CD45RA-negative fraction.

This CDR3 reads CAWRGRPYYNEQFF. In DNA form, the CDR3 reads TGTGCCTGGAGGGGCAGGCCCTACTACAATGAGCAGTTCTTC. The rearrangement joins TRBV30 to TRBJ2-1, with unresolved D. Trimming cost V 3 bases and J 3 bases, with 12 bases left between them. Germline assignment: CDR1 GTSNPN and CDR2 SVGIG (reference sequence). The CDR3 has 14 residues.